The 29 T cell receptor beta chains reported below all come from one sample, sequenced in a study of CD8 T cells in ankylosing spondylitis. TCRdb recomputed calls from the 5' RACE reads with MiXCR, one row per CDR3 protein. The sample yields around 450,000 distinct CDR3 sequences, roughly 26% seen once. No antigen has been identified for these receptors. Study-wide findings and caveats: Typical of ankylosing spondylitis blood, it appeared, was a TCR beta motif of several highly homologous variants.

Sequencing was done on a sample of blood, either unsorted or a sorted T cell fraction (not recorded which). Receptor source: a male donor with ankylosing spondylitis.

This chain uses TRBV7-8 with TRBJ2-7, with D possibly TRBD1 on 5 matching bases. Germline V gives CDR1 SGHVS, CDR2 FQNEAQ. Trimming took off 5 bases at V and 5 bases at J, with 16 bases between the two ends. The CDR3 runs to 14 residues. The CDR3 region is CASSEHQGFDEQYV. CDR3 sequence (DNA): TGTGCCAGCAGCGAACATCAGGGTTTTGACGAGCAGTACGTC.

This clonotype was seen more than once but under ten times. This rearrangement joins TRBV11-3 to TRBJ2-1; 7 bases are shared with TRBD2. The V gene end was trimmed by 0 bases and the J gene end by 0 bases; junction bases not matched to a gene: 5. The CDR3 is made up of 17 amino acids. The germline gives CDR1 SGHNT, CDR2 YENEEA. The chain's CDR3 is CASSLDSGGSSYNEQFF. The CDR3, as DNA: TGTGCCAGCAGCTTAGATTCGGGCGGGAGCTCCTACAATGAGCAGTTCTTC.

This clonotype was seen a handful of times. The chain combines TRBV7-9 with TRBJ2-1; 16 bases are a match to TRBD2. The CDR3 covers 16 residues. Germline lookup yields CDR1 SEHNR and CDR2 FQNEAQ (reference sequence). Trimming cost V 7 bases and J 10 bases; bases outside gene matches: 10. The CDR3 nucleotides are TGTGCCAGCATCCGAATGGGGACTAGCGGGAGGGGAGAGCAGTTCTTC. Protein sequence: CASIRMGTSGRGEQFF.

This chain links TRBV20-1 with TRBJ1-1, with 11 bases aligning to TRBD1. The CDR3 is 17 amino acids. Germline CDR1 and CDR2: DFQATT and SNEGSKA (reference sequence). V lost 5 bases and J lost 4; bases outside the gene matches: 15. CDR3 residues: CSAPPGTGGIYGTEAFF. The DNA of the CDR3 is TGCAGTGCTCCGCCCGGGACAGGGGGTATATATGGCACTGAAGCTTTCTTT.

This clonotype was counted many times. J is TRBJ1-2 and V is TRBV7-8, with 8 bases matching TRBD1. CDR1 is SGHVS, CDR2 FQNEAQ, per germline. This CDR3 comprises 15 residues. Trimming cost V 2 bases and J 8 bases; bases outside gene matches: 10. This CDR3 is CASSLKPGQVGGYTF. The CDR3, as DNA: TGTGCCAGCAGCTTAAAACCGGGACAGGTGGGAGGCTACACCTTC.

CDR3 sequence (DNA): TGCAGTGCCACCGGGACTAGCCCTGAGACCCAGTACTTC. It translates to CSATGTSPETQYF. The chain is built from TRBV20-1 and TRBJ2-5, with 9 bases that match TRBD2. Trimming took 6 bases from V and 5 from J; bases not matched to a gene: 7. CDR3 length: 13 residues. Germline CDR1 reads DFQATT; CDR2 reads SNEGSKA (reference sequence).

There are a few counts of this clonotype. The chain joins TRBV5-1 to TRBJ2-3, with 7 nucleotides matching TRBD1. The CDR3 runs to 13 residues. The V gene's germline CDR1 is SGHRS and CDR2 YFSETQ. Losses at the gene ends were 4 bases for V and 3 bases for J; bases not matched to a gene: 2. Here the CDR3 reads CASSDRVTDTQYF. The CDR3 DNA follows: TGCGCCAGCAGCGACAGGGTGACAGATACGCAGTATTTT. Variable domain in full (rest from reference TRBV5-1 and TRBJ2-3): KAGVTQTPRYLIKTRGQQVTLSCSPISGHRSVSWYQQTPGQGLQFLFEYFSETQRNKGNFPGRFSGRQFSNSRSEMNVSTLELGDSALYLCASSDRVTDTQYFGPGTRLTVL.

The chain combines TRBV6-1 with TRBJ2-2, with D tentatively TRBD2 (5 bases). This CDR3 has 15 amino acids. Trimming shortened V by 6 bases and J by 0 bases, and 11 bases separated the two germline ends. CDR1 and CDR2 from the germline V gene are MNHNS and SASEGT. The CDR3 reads CASSPYGANTGELFF. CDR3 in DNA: TGTGCCAGCAGCCCCTACGGGGCGAACACCGGGGAGCTGTTTTTT.

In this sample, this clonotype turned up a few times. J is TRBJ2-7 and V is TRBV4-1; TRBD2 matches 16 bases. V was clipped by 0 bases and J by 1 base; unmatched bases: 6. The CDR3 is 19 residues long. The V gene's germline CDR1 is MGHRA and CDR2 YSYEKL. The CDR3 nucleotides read TGCGCCAGCAGCCAAGAAGGGGGACTAGCGGGAGGGCGTTCCTACGAGCAGTACGTC. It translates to CASSQEGGLAGGRSYEQYV.

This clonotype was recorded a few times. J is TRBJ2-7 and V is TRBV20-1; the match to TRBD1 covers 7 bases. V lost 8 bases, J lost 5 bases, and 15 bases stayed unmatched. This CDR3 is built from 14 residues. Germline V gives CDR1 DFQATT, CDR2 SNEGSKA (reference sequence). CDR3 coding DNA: TGCAGTCTGTCTTCCGGGACAGCTAAGGACGAGCAGTACTTC. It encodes CSLSSGTAKDEQYF.

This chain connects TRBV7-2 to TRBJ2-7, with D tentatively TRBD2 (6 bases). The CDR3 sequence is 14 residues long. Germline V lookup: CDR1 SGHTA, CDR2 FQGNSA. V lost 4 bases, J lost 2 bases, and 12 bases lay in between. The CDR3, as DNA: TGTGCCAGCAGCTCCGGCGGGGTGCCCTACGAGCAGTACTTC. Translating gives CASSSGGVPYEQYF.

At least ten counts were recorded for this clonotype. Written as DNA, the CDR3 is TGCAGTGCCCTGCTGCAGAGCGGTTCTAGCACAGATACGCAGTATTTT. This encodes CSALLQSGSSTDTQYF. The gene calls are TRBV20-1 and TRBJ2-3; TRBD2 might be the D (5 bases). Germline V gene lookup returns CDR1 DFQATT and CDR2 SNEGSKA (reference sequence). The CDR3 is 16 amino acids. V shed 6 bases and J shed 0 bases, with 19 bases lying between them.

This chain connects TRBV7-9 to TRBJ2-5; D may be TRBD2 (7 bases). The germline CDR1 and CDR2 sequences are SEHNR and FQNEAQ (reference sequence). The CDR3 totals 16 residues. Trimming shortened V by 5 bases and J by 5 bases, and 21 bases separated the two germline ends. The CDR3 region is CASSTLGGGERETQYF. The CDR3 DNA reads TGTGCCAGCAGCACGCTGGGAGGGGGAGAAAGGGAGACCCAGTACTTC.

The CDR3 DNA follows: TGTGCCAGCAGGGTTAGCGGGCGCAATGAGCAGTTCTTC. Its translation is CASRVSGRNEQFF. The chain combines TRBV11-2 with TRBJ2-1, with 7 bases that match TRBD2. J was trimmed by 6 bases and V by 6 bases; bases with no gene match: 5. CDR3 length: 13 amino acids. CDR1 is SGHAT, CDR2 FQNNGV, per germline.

This CDR3 is CASSRDLGTEAFF. In DNA form, the CDR3 reads TGTGCCAGCAGCAGGGACCTTGGGACTGAAGCTTTCTTT. The chain combines TRBV5-8 with TRBJ1-1; D may be TRBD1 (5 bases). CDR1 SGHTS and CDR2 YDEGEE come from the germline V gene. V lost 4 bases and J 5 bases, leaving 12 bases between the germline ends. The length of the CDR3 is 13 residues.

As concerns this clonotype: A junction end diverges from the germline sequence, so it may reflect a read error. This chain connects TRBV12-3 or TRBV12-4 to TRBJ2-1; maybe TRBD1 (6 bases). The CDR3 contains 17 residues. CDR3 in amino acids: CSSNSPRGYSSYNEQFF. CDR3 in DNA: TGTTCCAGCAACAGCCCCAGGGGCTACAGCTCCTACAATGAGCAGTTCTTC.

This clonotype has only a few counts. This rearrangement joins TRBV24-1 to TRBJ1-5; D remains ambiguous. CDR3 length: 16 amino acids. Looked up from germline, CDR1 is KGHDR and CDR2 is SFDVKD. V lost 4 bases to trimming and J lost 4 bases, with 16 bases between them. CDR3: CATSDPGKGKNQPQHF. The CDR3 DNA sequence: TGTGCCACCAGTGACCCGGGGAAGGGAAAGAATCAGCCCCAGCATTTT.

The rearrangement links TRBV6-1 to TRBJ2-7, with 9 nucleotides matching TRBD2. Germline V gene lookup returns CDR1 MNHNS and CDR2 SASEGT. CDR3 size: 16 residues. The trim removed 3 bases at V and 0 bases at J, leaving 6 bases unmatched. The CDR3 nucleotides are TGTGCCAGCAGTGACGTGACTAGCGGTAGCTCCTACGAGCAGTACGTC. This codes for CASSDVTSGSSYEQYV.

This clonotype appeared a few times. The CDR3 nucleotides are TGTGCCGTAACCGTACTCCTAAACACCGGGGAGCTGTTTTTT. Protein: CAVTVLLNTGELFF. J is TRBJ2-2 and V is TRBV6-2 or TRBV6-3, with D hard to call. Germline V gene lookup returns CDR1 MNHEY and CDR2 SVGEGT. This CDR3 is built from 14 residues. Trimming cost V 11 bases and J 2 bases, with 15 bases left between them.

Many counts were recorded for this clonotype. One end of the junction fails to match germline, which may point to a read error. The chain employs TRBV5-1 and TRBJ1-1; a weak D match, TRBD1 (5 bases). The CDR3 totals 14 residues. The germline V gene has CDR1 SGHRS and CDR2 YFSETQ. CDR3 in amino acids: CASSLGGVNTEAFF. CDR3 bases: TGTGCCAGCAGTTTGGGGGGGGTGAACACTGAAGCTTTCTTT.

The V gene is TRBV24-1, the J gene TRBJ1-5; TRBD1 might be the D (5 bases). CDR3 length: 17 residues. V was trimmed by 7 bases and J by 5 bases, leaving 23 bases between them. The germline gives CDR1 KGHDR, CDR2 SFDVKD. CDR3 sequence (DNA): TGTGCCACCAGCGCAACCGGACAAACTGGGGGTCATCAGCCCCAGCATTTT. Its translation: CATSATGQTGGHQPQHF.

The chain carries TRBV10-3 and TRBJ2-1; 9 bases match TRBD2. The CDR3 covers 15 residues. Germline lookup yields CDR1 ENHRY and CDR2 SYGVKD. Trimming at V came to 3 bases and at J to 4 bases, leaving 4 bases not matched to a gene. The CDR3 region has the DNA TGTGCCATCAGTGAATTGACTAGCGGATACAATGAGCAGTTCTTC. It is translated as CAISELTSGYNEQFF.

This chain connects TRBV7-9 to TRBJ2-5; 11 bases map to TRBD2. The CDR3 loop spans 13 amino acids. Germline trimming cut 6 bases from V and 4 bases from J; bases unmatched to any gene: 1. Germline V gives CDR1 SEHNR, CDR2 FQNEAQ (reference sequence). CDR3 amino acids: CASRLAGAETQYF. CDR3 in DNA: TGTGCCAGCAGACTAGCGGGAGCAGAGACCCAGTACTTC. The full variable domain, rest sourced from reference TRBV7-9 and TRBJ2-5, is DTGVSQNPRHKITKRGQNVTFRCDPISEHNRLYWYRQTLGQGPEFLTYFQNEAQLEKSRLLSDRFSAERPKGSFSTLEIQRTEQGDSAMYLCASRLAGAETQYFGPGTRLLVL.

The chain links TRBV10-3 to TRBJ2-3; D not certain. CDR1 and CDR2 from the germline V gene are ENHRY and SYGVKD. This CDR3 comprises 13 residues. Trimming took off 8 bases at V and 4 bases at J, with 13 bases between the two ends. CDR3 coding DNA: TGTGCCATCGAGTCCCCGGGTTCAGATACGCAGTATTTT. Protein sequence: CAIESPGSDTQYF.

CDR3 nucleotide sequence: TGCAGGCCATCGTGGAGGGGGCGCGGGGACACTGAAGCTTTCTTT. Translation: CRPSWRGRGDTEAFF. The chain uses TRBV20-1 and TRBJ1-1; TRBD1 agrees at 7 bases. Germline CDR1 DFQATT, CDR2 SNEGSKA (reference sequence). The CDR3 length is 15 residues.

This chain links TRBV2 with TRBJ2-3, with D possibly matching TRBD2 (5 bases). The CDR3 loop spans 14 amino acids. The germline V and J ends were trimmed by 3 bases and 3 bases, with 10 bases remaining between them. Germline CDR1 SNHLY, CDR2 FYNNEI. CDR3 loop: CASSDTRVTDTQYF. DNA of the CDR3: TGTGCCAGCAGTGATACTAGAGTGACAGATACGCAGTATTTT.

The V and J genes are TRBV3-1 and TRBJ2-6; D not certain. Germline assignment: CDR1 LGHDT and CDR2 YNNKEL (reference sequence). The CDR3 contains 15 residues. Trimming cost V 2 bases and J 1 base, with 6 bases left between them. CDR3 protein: CASSQSVSGANVLTF. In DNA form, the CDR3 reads TGTGCCAGCAGCCAATCGGTATCTGGGGCCAACGTCCTGACTTTC.

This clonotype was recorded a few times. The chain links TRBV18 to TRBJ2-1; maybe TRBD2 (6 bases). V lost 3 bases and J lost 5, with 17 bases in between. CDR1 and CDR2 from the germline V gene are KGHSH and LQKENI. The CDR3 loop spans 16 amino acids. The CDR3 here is CASSPPAGDLNNEQFF. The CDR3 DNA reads TGTGCCAGCTCACCCCCAGCGGGCGACCTCAACAATGAGCAGTTCTTC.

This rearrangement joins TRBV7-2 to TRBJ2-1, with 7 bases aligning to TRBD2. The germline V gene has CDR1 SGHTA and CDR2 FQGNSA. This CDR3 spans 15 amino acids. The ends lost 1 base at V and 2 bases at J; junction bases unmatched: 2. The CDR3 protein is CASSLVAGAYNEQFF. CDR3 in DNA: TGTGCCAGCAGCTTAGTCGCGGGGGCCTACAATGAGCAGTTCTTC.